This TCR beta chain was found in a study of cytomegalovirus exposure and HLA in healthy donors. Across the whole study: There were roughly 110 million unique TCR beta sequences, drawn from 200 million or so T cells, in an earlier analysis.

Use of 60 Vbeta and 13 Jbeta primers characterized the PCR. Clones were sequenced by immunoSEQ multiplex PCR, and TCRdb holds only the in-frame ones, with some missing. The sample has around 150,000 clones, over 75% seen once; the top ten hold about 1.7%. The sample comprised PBMCs. The receptor was derived from a woman in her twenties or thirties in good health and CMV-seronegative.

The CDR3 DNA sequence: TGTGCCAGCTCCTTGGCGCAGGCCTACGGAAACACCATATATTTT. This encodes CASSLAQAYGNTIYF. The chain employs TRBV18 and TRBJ1-3; D remains ambiguous. Germline lookup yields CDR1 KGHSH and CDR2 LQKENI. Trimming removed 6 bases from V and 4 bases from J, with 16 bases in between. The CDR3 covers 15 residues.